These 17 T cell receptor beta chains share one sample of origin, sequenced in a study of cytomegalovirus exposure and HLA in healthy donors. The PCR used 60 Vbeta and 13 Jbeta primers. Only in-frame clones appear in the TCRdb table, and some are missing; sequencing was by immunoSEQ multiplex PCR. This sample has 100,000 or so clones, with about 80% found just once. Sequences were obtained from PBMCs. The receptors here all came from a man aged 30 to 39 in good health and CMV-seronegative.

The rearrangement uses TRBV7-2 and TRBJ1-2, with D possibly TRBD1 on 6 matching bases. The CDR3 runs to 15 residues. CDR1 is SGHTA and CDR2 is FQGNSA in the germline V gene. The ends were cut back, 0 bases at V and 8 bases at J, with 16 bases in the middle. As DNA, the CDR3 is TGTGCCAGCAGCTTAGCCCATAACAGGGATAAGGGCTACACCTTC. Its protein product is CASSLAHNRDKGYTF.

The V gene is TRBV5-1, the J gene TRBJ1-2, with a weak D call TRBD1 (6 bases). This CDR3 has 14 residues. V was cut by 0 bases and J by 10 bases, with 16 bases left in between. Germline V CDR1 and CDR2: SGHRS, YFSETQ. CDR3 loop: CASSLAGAGGNYTF. The CDR3 DNA is TGCGCCAGCAGCTTGGCCGGGGCGGGGGGCAACTACACCTTC.

This clone was seen only a few times. The chain couples TRBV10-3 to TRBJ2-2; D unclear. Trimming removed 8 bases at V and 5 bases at J, with 9 bases between. The CDR3 loop spans 12 amino acids. The germline gives CDR1 ENHRY, CDR2 SYGVKD. The DNA of the CDR3 is TGTGCCATCTTTCGCGCTACCGGGGAGCTGTTTTTT. This encodes CAIFRATGELFF.

The chain recombines TRBV5-1 with TRBJ2-7; TRBD1 matches 8 bases. Per germline, CDR1 SGHRS and CDR2 YFSETQ. The CDR3 is made up of 14 amino acids. The J segment lost 4 bases and the V segment lost 4 bases, leaving 7 bases of the junction unmatched. For the CDR3, the DNA is TGCGCCAGCAGCGGCGGACAGGGCGGGTACGAGCAGTACTTC. It translates to CASSGGQGGYEQYF.

This sequence joins TRBV7-2 and TRBJ1-2, with D perhaps matching TRBD1 (6 bases). The length of the CDR3 is 13 residues. From germline, CDR1 is SGHTA and CDR2 FQGNSA. Trimming left V 2 bases short and J 4 bases short, with 8 bases between. CDR3 DNA sequence: TGTGCCAGCAGCTTACAGGGGACCTATGGCTACACCTTC. Encoded protein: CASSLQGTYGYTF.

CDR3 sequence (DNA): TGTGCCAGTAGACCGGACAGAAATAATTATGGCTACACCTTC. Residues: CASRPDRNNYGYTF. The chain has TRBV19 and TRBJ1-2, with D possibly TRBD1 on 6 matching bases. The CDR3 covers 14 residues. Germline V gene data show CDR1 as LNHDA and CDR2 as SQIVND (reference sequence). With 6 bases removed from V and 5 bases from J, the gap between germline ends came to 16 bases.

The chain has TRBV4-3 and TRBJ2-1; 9 nucleotides match TRBD1. Germline CDR1 and CDR2: LGHNA and YSLEER. The CDR3 runs to 19 residues. The J segment lost 3 bases and the V segment lost 0 bases, leaving 12 bases of the junction unmatched. The CDR3 spells CASSQDPTGGRGGYNEQFF. The CDR3 DNA reads TGCGCCAGCAGCCAAGATCCAACAGGGGGCAGGGGGGGCTACAATGAGCAGTTCTTC.

The rearrangement links TRBV7-2 to TRBJ2-7, with TRBD1 matching over 9 bases. CDR1 and CDR2 from the germline V gene are SGHTA and FQGNSA. V lost 4 bases and J lost 0; bases outside the gene matches: 10. The CDR3 totals 17 residues. CDR3 sequence (DNA): TGTGCCAGCAGCTCAGGACAGGGGTCCTTTTACTCCTACGAGCAGTACTTC. Encoded protein: CASSSGQGSFYSYEQYF.

This chain uses TRBV28 with TRBJ2-1; 10 bases fit TRBD2. V trimming: 6 bases; J trimming: 6 bases; junction bases outside the gene matches: 8. The CDR3 has 15 amino acids. CDR1 is MDHEN and CDR2 is SYDVKM in the germline V gene. CDR3 coding DNA: TGTGCCAGCAGCTCCCACACTAGCGGGACCAATGAGCAGTTCTTC. This encodes CASSSHTSGTNEQFF.

A single count supports this clone. The CDR3 DNA is TGTGCCAGCAGCTCAGGCTGGGTCACTGAAGCTTTCTTT. Its protein is CASSSGWVTEAFF. This chain links TRBV7-9 with TRBJ1-1; D remains ambiguous. The CDR3 extends over 13 amino acids. Germline V gene data show CDR1 as SEHNR and CDR2 as FQNEAQ (reference sequence). Trimming took 4 bases from V and 4 from J, leaving 10 bases between them. The full variable domain, rest sourced from reference TRBV7-9 and TRBJ1-1, is DTGVSQNPRHKITKRGQNVTFRCDPISEHNRLYWYRQTLGQGPEFLTYFQNEAQLEKSRLLSDRFSAERPKGSFSTLEIQRTEQGDSAMYLCASSSGWVTEAFFGQGTRLTVV.

The rearrangement uses TRBV5-1 and TRBJ2-7; D is perhaps TRBD2 (5 bases). Germline V CDR1 and CDR2: SGHRS, YFSETQ. Trimming removed 6 bases at V and 7 bases at J, with 20 bases between. This CDR3 contains 14 residues. This chain's CDR3 is CASTPGLSSWEQYF. The CDR3 region has the DNA TGCGCCAGCACCCCTGGACTGTCATCCTGGGAGCAGTACTTC.

The V call is TRBV5-6, the J call TRBJ2-1, with a tentative D call TRBD2 (6 bases). V was shortened by 0 bases and J by 5 bases, with 9 bases between the two germline ends. The CDR3 loop spans 14 amino acids. Germline lookup yields CDR1 SGHDT and CDR2 YYEEEE. This chain's CDR3 is CASSLVLANNEQFF. The CDR3 bases are TGTGCCAGCAGCTTGGTCCTAGCGAACAATGAGCAGTTCTTC.

This clone was observed a handful of times. The chain is built from TRBV27 and TRBJ1-5; D might be TRBD1 (5 bases). The CDR3 spans 15 residues. V lost 0 bases, J lost 9 bases, and 15 bases lay in between. CDR1 is MNHEY, CDR2 SMNVEV, per germline (reference sequence). CDR3 sequence (DNA): TGTGCCAGCAGTTTATCCGGCTGGGGGAGGGCGCCCCAGCATTTT. Its protein is CASSLSGWGRAPQHF.

The V gene is TRBV5-1, the J gene TRBJ1-2; no definite D call. The germline CDR1 and CDR2 sequences are SGHRS and YFSETQ. CDR3 length equals 15 residues. Trimming took 0 bases from V and 0 from J, leaving 9 bases between them. This chain's CDR3 is CASSLDGVANYGYTF. Written as DNA, the CDR3 is TGCGCCAGCAGCTTGGACGGAGTTGCTAACTATGGCTACACCTTC.

The chain links TRBV2 to TRBJ2-5; D is unresolved. CDR3 size: 13 residues. Trimming pared 7 bases from V and 2 bases from J, leaving 11 bases between. Germline-derived CDR1 and CDR2 are SNHLY and FYNNEI. The CDR3, as DNA: TGTGCCAGCACCACACAGCCGCAAGAGACCCAGTACTTC. This encodes CASTTQPQETQYF.

The J gene is TRBJ2-3, the V gene TRBV28, with D perhaps matching TRBD2 (6 bases). Per germline, CDR1 MDHEN and CDR2 SYDVKM. V gave up 7 bases and J gave up 0 bases, with 11 bases separating them. This CDR3 is built from 14 residues. For the CDR3, the DNA is TGTGCCAGCACTGGGCGGGGAAGCACAGATACGCAGTATTTT. This gives the protein CASTGRGSTDTQYF.

This clone was observed a single time. The V call is TRBV4-3, the J call TRBJ2-4; 7 bases agree with TRBD2. V shed 5 bases and J 5 bases; nucleotides not matched to a gene: 6. The CDR3 length is 14 residues. Germline values: CDR1 LGHNA, CDR2 YSLEER. The CDR3, as DNA: TGCGCCAGCAGCACAGGACTAGTTCAAAACATTCAGTACTTC. Translation gives CASSTGLVQNIQYF.